This T cell receptor (beta chain) was profiled in a study of blood T cell repertoires in COVID-19. Whole-study context: Samples of COVID-19 (acute and convalescent) were obtained from the United States, Italy and Spain. Sample material is recorded as cDNA or gDNA derived from T cells, B-cell-depleted T cells, or PBMCs.

The CDR3 spans 14 residues. The germline CDR1 and CDR2 sequences are MNHEY and SVGAGI. V was pared by 2 bases and J by 2 bases, with 2 bases of the junction left unmatched. Original processing methods: Nucleated cell counts were estimated from reference gene primer amplification. The method was immunoSEQ multiplex PCR; TCRdb's version includes in-frame clones alone and lacks a portion of them. The V and J calls and clone size come from that table; D and trimming were worked out from the DNA. This sample carries some 60,000 clones, more than 75% of them seen once, and the ten largest clones take 1.3%.

Input material: peripheral blood. This clonotype was obtained from a man between 60 and 75 years old with acute or convalescent COVID-19. The gene calls are TRBV6-5 and TRBJ1-2, with TRBD1 identical over 7 bases. The CDR3 region is CASSYETGNYGYTF. The CDR3 DNA reads TGTGCCAGCAGTTACGAGACAGGGAACTATGGCTACACCTTC.